Below are 26 T cell receptor beta chains sequenced from a single sample in a study of response to subunit inactivated influenza vaccine. TCRdb processed the RT-PCR reads anew with MiXCR; each CDR3 protein has one entry. The sample carries about 610,000 distinct CDR3 sequences, around 15% recorded once. Sample: PBMCs from blood, taken 11 to 12 days after vaccination. These receptors were taken from a man aged 50 or older who received an inactivated influenza vaccine.

This clonotype occurred many times. The chain employs TRBV9 and TRBJ1-1, with a tentative D call TRBD1 (5 bases). V was trimmed by 4 bases and J by 3 bases, leaving 10 bases between them. The CDR3 totals 13 residues. Germline CDR1 reads SGDLS; CDR2 reads YYNGEE. Here the CDR3 reads CASSPDRHTEAFF. Written as DNA, the CDR3 is TGTGCCAGCAGCCCCGACAGACACACTGAAGCTTTCTTT.

In its sample, this clonotype was seen a few times. V usage is TRBV5-1 and J usage is TRBJ2-5, with TRBD1 matching 7 bases. With 0 bases clipped from V and 2 bases from J, the junction kept 4 bases outside the gene matches. This CDR3 comprises 15 residues. Germline CDR1 is SGHRS and CDR2 is YFSETQ. CDR3 sequence (DNA): TGCGCCAGCAGCTTGGGATCGGGACAGCAAGAGACCCAGTACTTC. Protein: CASSLGSGQQETQYF.

There are many counts of this clonotype. This chain's CDR3 is CASSPTGRDTQYF. CDR3 DNA sequence: TGTGCCAGCAGTCCTACAGGGAGGGATACGCAGTATTTT. The rearrangement links TRBV12-3 or TRBV12-4 to TRBJ2-3; D may be TRBD1 or TRBD2 (6 bases each). Trimming took off 5 bases at V and 6 bases at J, with 12 bases between the two ends. This CDR3 region has 13 residues.

The chain links TRBV5-1 to TRBJ2-2, with a possible D match to TRBD2 (6 bases). Trimming took off 1 base at V and 0 bases at J, with 10 bases between the two ends. CDR3 size: 16 residues. Germline CDR1 and CDR2: SGHRS and YFSETQ. CDR3 sequence: CASSLNPGANTGELFF. As DNA, the CDR3 is TGCGCCAGCAGCTTGAACCCGGGAGCGAACACCGGGGAGCTGTTTTTT.

This clonotype appeared a few times. CDR3 DNA sequence: TGTGCCAGCAGCTTAACAAGTAAGGGAGGCAGTGAGCAGTTCTTC. Amino acid sequence: CASSLTSKGGSEQFF. The chain recombines TRBV7-3 with TRBJ2-1; the D gene is possibly TRBD2 (6 bases). This CDR3 is built from 15 residues. Deletions cut 0 bases from V and 9 bases from J, with 15 bases between. The germline V gene has CDR1 SGHTA and CDR2 FQGTGA.

This clonotype was recorded many times. This chain connects TRBV12-3 or TRBV12-4 to TRBJ2-7; D not certain. The CDR3 is 14 residues long. Trimming left V 5 bases short and J 0 bases short, with 11 bases between. The CDR3 nucleotides are TGTGCCAGCAGTCCGGCGGTTAGCTCCTACGAGCAGTACTTC. It yields the protein CASSPAVSSYEQYF.

This clonotype was found many times. The V and J genes are TRBV3-1 and TRBJ2-1, with unresolved D. The germline CDR1 and CDR2 sequences are LGHDT and YNNKEL (reference sequence). The CDR3 is made up of 15 amino acids. Trimming shortened V by 1 base and J by 5 bases, and 12 bases separated the two germline ends. CDR3 nucleotide sequence: TGTGCCAGCAGCCAAGGTCAGGCTGGGGACAATGAGCAGTTCTTC. This sequence encodes CASSQGQAGDNEQFF.

The chain links TRBV6-1 to TRBJ2-1, with D possibly being TRBD2 (6 bases). The CDR3 is made up of 14 amino acids. Germline V gene data show CDR1 as MNHNS and CDR2 as SASEGT. Trimming shortened V by 8 bases and J by 2 bases, and 13 bases separated the two germline ends. This chain's CDR3 is CASFAAGPYNEQFF. The DNA of the CDR3 is TGTGCCAGCTTCGCCGCGGGACCCTACAATGAGCAGTTCTTC.

This clonotype has a count of ten or more. The rearrangement uses TRBV5-1 and TRBJ1-6; TRBD1 agrees at 7 bases. V lost 5 bases and J lost 5; bases outside the gene matches: 7. Germline CDR1 reads SGHRS; CDR2 reads YFSETQ. This CDR3 has 15 amino acids. The CDR3 sequence is CASRPPGTDNSPLHF. Written as DNA, the CDR3 is TGCGCCAGCAGGCCTCCCGGGACAGATAATTCACCCCTCCACTTT.

This clonotype turned up a few times. CDR3 amino acids: CASMARSNYGYTF. In DNA, the CDR3 is TGTGCCAGCATGGCCAGGTCTAACTATGGCTACACCTTC. This chain links TRBV28 with TRBJ1-2; no firm D call. V was trimmed by 7 bases and J by 0 bases, leaving 9 bases between them. Germline-derived CDR1 and CDR2 are MDHEN and SYDVKM. The CDR3 spans 13 residues.

This clonotype was seen repeatedly, ten times or more. The chain recombines TRBV4-1 with TRBJ1-1, with 8 bases fitting TRBD1. Unmatched junction bases numbered 14, after V lost 1 base and J lost 1 base. In germline, CDR1 is MGHRA, CDR2 YSYEKL. The CDR3 runs 19 residues. The CDR3 protein is CASSQGIFRTGTRNTEAFF. CDR3 bases: TGCGCCAGCAGCCAAGGGATTTTCAGGACAGGGACCCGGAACACTGAAGCTTTCTTT.

The sample holds many counts of this clonotype. The V call is TRBV5-1, the J call TRBJ2-1; D is perhaps TRBD2 (6 bases). This CDR3 has 16 amino acids. CDR1 is SGHRS and CDR2 is YFSETQ in the germline V gene. Trimming pared 0 bases from V and 4 bases from J, leaving 14 bases between. CDR3: CASSLDGGNLYNEQFF. The CDR3 nucleotides read TGCGCCAGCAGCTTGGATGGCGGGAACCTTTACAATGAGCAGTTCTTC.

This clonotype was seen a few times. This rearrangement joins TRBV12-3 or TRBV12-4 to TRBJ2-7; 7 bases fit TRBD1. This CDR3 region has 14 residues. The junction had 11 bases not matched to a gene; V was cut back by 6 bases and J by 6 bases. The CDR3 coding sequence is TGTGCCAGCAGGGGAACGGGACAGAAGGGCGAGCAGTACTTC. Translating gives CASRGTGQKGEQYF.

The chain employs TRBV7-2 and TRBJ2-3, with D perhaps matching TRBD1 (6 bases). Germline loops: CDR1 SGHTA, CDR2 FQGNSA. The CDR3 extends over 15 amino acids. Trimming removed 5 bases at V and 0 bases at J, with 12 bases between. CDR3 coding DNA: TGTGCCAGCAGCGTACTTGGGACAAGCACAGATACGCAGTATTTT. It specifies CASSVLGTSTDTQYF.

This clonotype was seen more than once but under ten times. The rearrangement joins TRBV20-1 to TRBJ2-3, with 8 positions matching TRBD1. Germline trimming cut 5 bases from V and 3 bases from J; bases unmatched to any gene: 10. The CDR3 has 15 amino acids. Looked up from germline, CDR1 is DFQATT and CDR2 is SNEGSKA (reference sequence). CDR3 sequence (DNA): TGCAGTGCTTCGCAGGGGGCCAGGAGTACAGATACGCAGTATTTT. Amino acid sequence: CSASQGARSTDTQYF.

The chain uses TRBV28 and TRBJ2-7; D may be TRBD1 or TRBD2 (5 bases each). From germline, CDR1 is MDHEN and CDR2 SYDVKM. The CDR3 consists of 14 residues. Trimming cost V 6 bases and J 4 bases, with 16 bases left between them. Here the CDR3 DNA reads TGTGCCAGCAGCCCAACCCAGGGAGCGTACGAGCAGTACTTC. It yields the protein CASSPTQGAYEQYF.

This clonotype has more than one count but fewer than ten. CDR3 DNA: TGCGCCAGCAGCCACCCTGGGAGGGGCACTGAAGCTTTCTTT. Translation: CASSHPGRGTEAFF. J is TRBJ1-1 and V is TRBV4-1, with D possibly matching TRBD1 (5 bases). The germline V gene has CDR1 MGHRA and CDR2 YSYEKL. This CDR3 has 14 amino acids. Trimming pared 3 bases from V and 4 bases from J, leaving 12 bases between.

This clonotype turned up a few times. This chain uses TRBV5-6 with TRBJ2-6; D not certain. The CDR3 totals 13 residues. V was pared by 2 bases and J by 5 bases, with 5 bases between. Germline CDR1 SGHDT, CDR2 YYEEEE. In DNA form, the CDR3 reads TGTGCCAGCAGCTTCGACAGGGCCAACGTCCTGACTTTC. Protein sequence: CASSFDRANVLTF.

This sequence joins TRBV29-1 and TRBJ2-1; no reliable D call. The CDR3 contains 14 residues. The V and J ends lost 3 bases and 0 bases respectively, with 9 bases between them. Germline CDR1 reads SQVTM; CDR2 reads ANQGSEA. Here the CDR3 DNA reads TGCAGCGTTGATTTGCGGATCTCCTACAATGAGCAGTTCTTC. Translating gives CSVDLRISYNEQFF.

This clonotype was seen a few times. The V call is TRBV5-1, the J call TRBJ2-3, with D possibly being TRBD1 (6 bases). Germline CDR1 is SGHRS and CDR2 is YFSETQ. The CDR3 loop spans 14 amino acids. Trimming removed 6 bases at V and 3 bases at J, with 14 bases between. Here the CDR3 reads CASTLFRGTDTQYF. CDR3 DNA: TGCGCCAGCACGTTGTTCAGGGGAACAGATACGCAGTATTTT. Variable domain in full (rest from reference TRBV5-1 and TRBJ2-3): KAGVTQTPRYLIKTRGQQVTLSCSPISGHRSVSWYQQTPGQGLQFLFEYFSETQRNKGNFPGRFSGRQFSNSRSEMNVSTLELGDSALYLCASTLFRGTDTQYFGPGTRLTVL.

This chain links TRBV10-3 with TRBJ2-2; weak D call: TRBD2 (6 bases). The ends were cut back, 2 bases at V and 2 bases at J, with 9 bases in the middle. This CDR3 comprises 15 residues. CDR1 is ENHRY and CDR2 is SYGVKD in the germline V gene. In DNA form, the CDR3 reads TGTGCCATCAGTGAGCCGGGACTTAACACCGGGGAGCTGTTTTTT. Translation gives CAISEPGLNTGELFF.

The rearrangement uses TRBV19 and TRBJ2-5, with 7 bases aligning to TRBD1. J lost 5 bases, V lost 4 bases, and 7 bases had no gene match. Germline-derived CDR1 and CDR2 are LNHDA and SQIVND (reference sequence). The CDR3 is 14 residues long. The DNA for the CDR3 is TGTGCCAGTAGTACACAGGGGCTAAGGGAGACCCAGTACTTC. Protein product: CASSTQGLRETQYF.

This clonotype came up many times. V and J are TRBV3-1 and TRBJ1-2; D gene uncertain. This CDR3 has 16 residues. V gave up 0 bases and J gave up 7 bases, with 18 bases separating them. Germline loops: CDR1 LGHDT, CDR2 YNNKEL (reference sequence). CDR3 sequence reads: CASSQDPGPGVTGYTF. CDR3 nucleotides: TGTGCCAGCAGCCAAGATCCGGGCCCGGGTGTGACTGGCTACACCTTC.

In its sample, this clonotype was seen a few times. The chain links TRBV5-6 to TRBJ2-1, with D perhaps matching TRBD1 (5 bases). The germline V gene encodes CDR1 SGHDT and CDR2 YYEEEE. The CDR3 spans 12 residues. Deletions cut 0 bases from V and 10 bases from J, with 8 bases between. In DNA form, the CDR3 reads TGTGCCAGCAGCTTGGACGACAGCGAGCAGTTCTTC. Amino acid sequence: CASSLDDSEQFF.

This clonotype was picked up a small number of times. The gene calls are TRBV7-9 and TRBJ2-2; 9 nucleotides match TRBD1. Unmatched junction bases numbered 8, after V lost 0 bases and J lost 6 bases. This CDR3 region has 17 residues. Germline V gene lookup returns CDR1 SEHNR and CDR2 FQNEAQ (reference sequence). The CDR3 protein is CASSLARDRVRSGELFF. CDR3 bases: TGTGCCAGCAGCTTAGCAAGGGACAGGGTCCGGTCCGGGGAGCTGTTTTTT.

This clonotype has more than one count but fewer than ten. J is TRBJ2-5 and V is TRBV29-1, with no clear D. This CDR3 region has 14 residues. Trimming took off 0 bases at V and 1 base at J, with 9 bases between the two ends. Germline CDR1 SQVTM, CDR2 ANQGSEA. CDR3 amino acids: CSVEDPRSQETQYF. The CDR3 DNA follows: TGCAGCGTTGAAGATCCTCGCAGCCAAGAGACCCAGTACTTC.